Listed below are T cell receptor beta chains from one sample, sequenced in a study of blood T cell repertoires in COVID-19. Measured with immunoSEQ multiplex PCR; TCRdb has only the in-frame clones, and not every one. This table holds about 120,000 clones, 90% found once. The sample consisted of peripheral blood. The receptor set was obtained from a woman between 55 and 75 years old with COVID-19, enrolled during active disease. Both conserved end residues are part of each CDR3. D genes are given only for firm matches. A row's size may be missing; if present it is once, few, many or a size class.

cdr3_aa: CASSLVSAVGEKLFF; cdr3_nt: TGTGCCAGCAGCTTAGTTTCGGCGGTGGGTGAAAAACTGTTTTTT; j_call: TRBJ1-4; v_call: TRBV7-8; clone_size: .; cdr3_length: 15; d_call: .
cdr3_aa: CASSSRGNSNQPQHF; cdr3_nt: TGTGCCAGCAGCTCCCGGGGGAATAGCAATCAGCCCCAGCATTTT; j_call: TRBJ1-5; v_call: TRBV3-1/TRBV3-2; clone_size: .; cdr3_length: 15; d_call: .
cdr3_aa: CASSNGGVGQETQYF; cdr3_nt: TGTGCCAGCAGCAACGGCGGGGTCGGCCAAGAGACCCAGTACTTC; j_call: TRBJ2-5; v_call: TRBV21-1; clone_size: .; cdr3_length: 15; d_call: .
cdr3_aa: CARDREVANEQFF; cdr3_nt: TGTGCCAGAGACAGGGAGGTAGCCAATGAGCAGTTCTTC; j_call: TRBJ2-1; v_call: TRBV2; clone_size: .; cdr3_length: 13; d_call: .
cdr3_aa: CASSSLPHTRTGLLSGANVLTF; cdr3_nt: TGTGCCAGCAGTTCCCTCCCACATACCCGGACAGGCTTGCTATCTGGGGCCAACGTCCTGACTTTC; j_call: TRBJ2-6; v_call: TRBV6-7; clone_size: .; cdr3_length: 22; d_call: TRBD1
cdr3_aa: CASRLGWGQLKFEPQHF; cdr3_nt: TGTGCAAGTCGCTTAGGTTGGGGACAGTTAAAATTCGAGCCCCAGCATTTT; j_call: TRBJ1-5; v_call: TRBV12-2; clone_size: once; cdr3_length: 17; d_call: .
cdr3_aa: CASSLEGAQTGSPLHF; cdr3_nt: TGTGCCAGCAGCTTGGAAGGAGCCCAGACGGGATCACCCCTCCACTTT; j_call: TRBJ1-6; v_call: TRBV5-8; clone_size: .; cdr3_length: 16; d_call: .
cdr3_aa: CASSQAVFGGGYTF; cdr3_nt: TGTGCCAGCAGCCAAGCCGTTTTCGGGGGGGGCTACACCTTC; j_call: TRBJ1-2; v_call: TRBV3-1/TRBV3-2; clone_size: .; cdr3_length: 14; d_call: .
cdr3_aa: CASSLNLATGGFFF; cdr3_nt: TGTGCCAGCAGCTTAAACTTGGCGACAGGAGGTTTTTTCTTT; j_call: TRBJ1-1; v_call: TRBV7-9; clone_size: .; cdr3_length: 14; d_call: .
cdr3_aa: CASSPEGFYTF; cdr3_nt: TGTGCCAGCAGCCCCGAGGGCTTTTACACCTTC; j_call: TRBJ1-2; v_call: TRBV2; clone_size: .; cdr3_length: 11; d_call: .
cdr3_aa: CASSLTGGVIGTEAFF; cdr3_nt: TGTGCCAGCAGCTTGACAGGGGGGGTGATCGGTACTGAAGCTTTCTTT; j_call: TRBJ1-1; v_call: TRBV5-6; clone_size: .; cdr3_length: 16; d_call: TRBD1
cdr3_aa: CASSVTQGGTYEQYF; cdr3_nt: TGTGCCAGCAGTGTTACACAGGGTGGGACCTACGAGCAGTACTTC; j_call: TRBJ2-7; v_call: TRBV2; clone_size: .; cdr3_length: 15; d_call: .
cdr3_aa: CASSDSRGQPQHF; cdr3_nt: TGTGCCAGCAGTGACTCGCGGGGTCAGCCCCAGCATTTT; j_call: TRBJ1-5; v_call: TRBV6-4; clone_size: .; cdr3_length: 13; d_call: .
cdr3_aa: CASSWRLAGDTQYF; cdr3_nt: TGTGCCAGCAGTTGGCGACTAGCGGGAGATACGCAGTATTTT; j_call: TRBJ2-3; v_call: TRBV5-6; clone_size: .; cdr3_length: 14; d_call: TRBD2
cdr3_aa: CASSSQVPGYTF; cdr3_nt: TGTGCCAGCAGCTCACAGGTCCCGGGCTACACCTTC; j_call: TRBJ1-2; v_call: TRBV5-4; clone_size: .; cdr3_length: 12; d_call: .
cdr3_aa: CASSHNSGGTYNEQFF; cdr3_nt: TGTGCCAGCAGCCACAACTCGGGGGGAACCTACAATGAGCAGTTCTTC; j_call: TRBJ2-1; v_call: TRBV7-2; clone_size: .; cdr3_length: 16; d_call: TRBD2
cdr3_aa: CAINDPLVGAFF; cdr3_nt: TGTGCCATCAATGACCCTCTCGTCGGAGCTTTCTTT; j_call: TRBJ1-1; v_call: TRBV10-3; clone_size: .; cdr3_length: 12; d_call: .
cdr3_aa: CASSLNMRGGQYF; cdr3_nt: TGTGCCAGCAGTCTGAATATGAGGGGAGGGCAGTACTTC; j_call: TRBJ2-7; v_call: TRBV25-1; clone_size: once; cdr3_length: 13; d_call: .
cdr3_aa: CASSVRGDQPQHF; cdr3_nt: TGTGCCAGTAGTGTCAGGGGGGATCAGCCCCAGCATTTT; j_call: TRBJ1-5; v_call: TRBV19; clone_size: few; cdr3_length: 13; d_call: TRBD1
cdr3_aa: CASSLEGDRLGYTF; cdr3_nt: TGTGCCAGCAGCTTAGAAGGGGACAGATTGGGCTACACCTTC; j_call: TRBJ1-2; v_call: TRBV7-2; clone_size: once; cdr3_length: 14; d_call: TRBD1
cdr3_aa: CASSSGRNEKLFF; cdr3_nt: TGTGCCAGCAGTTCAGGGCGTAATGAAAAACTGTTTTTT; j_call: TRBJ1-4; v_call: TRBV6-2/TRBV6-3; clone_size: .; cdr3_length: 13; d_call: .
cdr3_aa: CATSGRQGGYGYTF; cdr3_nt: TGTGCCACCAGCGGGCGACAGGGTGGCTATGGCTACACCTTC; j_call: TRBJ1-2; v_call: TRBV15; clone_size: .; cdr3_length: 14; d_call: TRBD1
cdr3_aa: CASSHRGGPGKETQYF; cdr3_nt: TGTGCCAGCAGCCACCGGGGGGGCCCCGGAAAAGAGACCCAGTACTTC; j_call: TRBJ2-5; v_call: TRBV7-3; clone_size: .; cdr3_length: 16; d_call: TRBD2
cdr3_aa: CASSDPETGSSAVKNIQYF; cdr3_nt: TGTGCCAGCAGTGACCCCGAAACGGGGAGCTCGGCGGTCAAAAACATTCAGTACTTC; j_call: TRBJ2-4; v_call: TRBV6-4; clone_size: .; cdr3_length: 19; d_call: .
cdr3_aa: CASSPSQGFAEAFF; cdr3_nt: TGTGCCAGCTCACCATCACAGGGGTTCGCTGAAGCTTTCTTT; j_call: TRBJ1-1; v_call: TRBV18; clone_size: .; cdr3_length: 14; d_call: TRBD1
cdr3_aa: CSVRRGGQATGELFF; cdr3_nt: TGCAGCGTCCGGCGGGGGGGACAGGCAACCGGGGAGCTGTTTTTT; j_call: TRBJ2-2; v_call: TRBV29-1; clone_size: .; cdr3_length: 15; d_call: .
cdr3_aa: CASSFHGGAYNSPLHF; cdr3_nt: TGCGCCAGCAGTTTCCACGGCGGCGCCTATAATTCACCCCTCCACTTT; j_call: TRBJ1-6; v_call: TRBV23-1; clone_size: .; cdr3_length: 16; d_call: .
cdr3_aa: CASSSHSGQGARGYTF; cdr3_nt: TGTGCCAGCAGCTCCCATTCGGGACAGGGGGCGAGGGGCTACACCTTC; j_call: TRBJ1-2; v_call: TRBV11-2; clone_size: .; cdr3_length: 16; d_call: TRBD1
cdr3_aa: CASSPRFAGPSTDTQYF; cdr3_nt: TGTGCCAGCAGCCCCAGGTTTGCGGGGCCTAGCACAGATACGCAGTATTTT; j_call: TRBJ2-3; v_call: TRBV3-1/TRBV3-2; clone_size: once; cdr3_length: 17; d_call: .
cdr3_aa: CASSQGQGSATDTQYF; cdr3_nt: TGTGCCAGCAGCCAGGGACAGGGATCTGCCACAGATACGCAGTATTTT; j_call: TRBJ2-3; v_call: TRBV7-3; clone_size: .; cdr3_length: 16; d_call: TRBD1
cdr3_aa: CASSQGHNQPQHF; cdr3_nt: TGCGCCAGCAGCCAGGGCCATAATCAGCCCCAGCATTTT; j_call: TRBJ1-5; v_call: TRBV4-3; clone_size: once; cdr3_length: 13; d_call: .
cdr3_aa: CASSGSRNNQPQHF; cdr3_nt: TGTGCCAGTAGTGGGTCGCGGAACAATCAGCCCCAGCATTTT; j_call: TRBJ1-5; v_call: TRBV19; clone_size: once; cdr3_length: 14; d_call: .
cdr3_aa: CASSLSFYGYTF; cdr3_nt: TGTGCCAGCAGCCTCTCCTTCTATGGCTACACCTTC; j_call: TRBJ1-2; v_call: TRBV14; clone_size: .; cdr3_length: 12; d_call: .
cdr3_aa: CASSQVYLSGKLFF; cdr3_nt: TGCGCCAGCAGCCAAGTCTACCTTTCTGGAAAACTGTTTTTT; j_call: TRBJ1-4; v_call: TRBV4-1; clone_size: .; cdr3_length: 14; d_call: .
cdr3_aa: CASSLSGGNTEAFF; cdr3_nt: TGTGCCAGCAGTTTATCGGGGGGGAACACTGAAGCTTTCTTT; j_call: TRBJ1-1; v_call: TRBV27; clone_size: .; cdr3_length: 14; d_call: .
cdr3_aa: CASSPAGGPYEQYF; cdr3_nt: TGTGCCAGCAGCCCCGCGGGGGGGCCTTACGAGCAGTACTTC; j_call: TRBJ2-7; v_call: TRBV6-5; clone_size: .; cdr3_length: 14; d_call: TRBD2
cdr3_aa: CASSRIRQVNEKLFF; cdr3_nt: TGTGCCAGCAGCAGGATTCGACAGGTCAATGAAAAACTGTTTTTT; j_call: TRBJ1-4; v_call: TRBV6-5; clone_size: once; cdr3_length: 15; d_call: .
cdr3_aa: CASSWTGDDDNYGYTF; cdr3_nt: TGCGCCAGCAGCTGGACAGGAGACGACGATAACTATGGCTACACCTTC; j_call: TRBJ1-2; v_call: TRBV5-1; clone_size: .; cdr3_length: 16; d_call: TRBD1
cdr3_aa: CASSLGITGRGTDTQYF; cdr3_nt: TGTGCCAGCAGCTTAGGCATAACTGGGCGGGGCACAGATACGCAGTATTTT; j_call: TRBJ2-3; v_call: TRBV7-9; clone_size: .; cdr3_length: 17; d_call: .
cdr3_aa: CASSQIQGRRTEAFF; cdr3_nt: TGTGCCAGCAGTCAAATACAGGGCCGTCGAACTGAAGCTTTCTTT; j_call: TRBJ1-1; v_call: TRBV6-5; clone_size: .; cdr3_length: 15; d_call: .
cdr3_aa: CASSQIGGGDYEQYF; cdr3_nt: TGCGCCAGCAGCCAGATTGGGGGGGGCGACTACGAGCAGTACTTC; j_call: TRBJ2-7; v_call: TRBV4-1; clone_size: .; cdr3_length: 15; d_call: .
cdr3_aa: CASSPQGMNTEAFF; cdr3_nt: TGTGCCAGCAGTCCTCAGGGGATGAACACTGAAGCTTTCTTT; j_call: TRBJ1-1; v_call: TRBV5-6; clone_size: .; cdr3_length: 14; d_call: .
cdr3_aa: CASSPNTHGYTF; cdr3_nt: TGTGCCAGCTCCCCCAATACTCATGGCTACACCTTC; j_call: TRBJ1-2; v_call: TRBV11-2; clone_size: .; cdr3_length: 12; d_call: .
cdr3_aa: CASSLGGAGLSGNTIYF; cdr3_nt: TGTGCCAGCAGCTTAGGGGGAGCGGGTCTCTCTGGAAACACCATATATTTT; j_call: TRBJ1-3; v_call: TRBV7-2; clone_size: .; cdr3_length: 17; d_call: .
cdr3_aa: CASSWIGTGNEKLFF; cdr3_nt: TGTGCCAGCAGCTGGATCGGGACAGGGAATGAAAAACTGTTTTTT; j_call: TRBJ1-4; v_call: TRBV7-9; clone_size: .; cdr3_length: 15; d_call: TRBD1
cdr3_aa: CASRDRANTEAFF; cdr3_nt: TGTGCCAGCAGGGACAGGGCGAACACTGAAGCTTTCTTT; j_call: TRBJ1-1; v_call: TRBV12-3/TRBV12-4; clone_size: .; cdr3_length: 13; d_call: TRBD1
cdr3_aa: CAWSASGVGGYTF; cdr3_nt: TGTGCCTGGAGCGCCTCGGGGGTAGGTGGCTACACCTTC; j_call: TRBJ1-2; v_call: TRBV30; clone_size: .; cdr3_length: 13; d_call: .
cdr3_aa: CASSPYRDGASPLHF; cdr3_nt: TGTGCCAGTAGTCCATACAGGGACGGGGCTTCACCCCTCCACTTT; j_call: TRBJ1-6; v_call: TRBV19; clone_size: few; cdr3_length: 15; d_call: .
cdr3_aa: CASSIWDRGSNQPQHF; cdr3_nt: TGTGCCAGTAGTATTTGGGACAGGGGTAGCAATCAGCCCCAGCATTTT; j_call: TRBJ1-5; v_call: TRBV19; clone_size: .; cdr3_length: 16; d_call: TRBD1
cdr3_aa: CASSFRTGHAGELFF; cdr3_nt: TGTGCCAGCAGCTTCCGGACAGGGCACGCCGGGGAGCTGTTTTTT; j_call: TRBJ2-2; v_call: TRBV7-2; clone_size: .; cdr3_length: 15; d_call: TRBD1
cdr3_aa: CASSQRAGSGYEQYF; cdr3_nt: TGTGCCAGCAGCCAGCGGGCAGGGTCGGGCTACGAGCAGTACTTC; j_call: TRBJ2-7; v_call: TRBV11-3; clone_size: .; cdr3_length: 15; d_call: .
cdr3_aa: CASSRQGIGELFF; cdr3_nt: TGTGCCAGCAGCCGACAGGGAATCGGGGAGCTGTTTTTT; j_call: TRBJ2-2; v_call: TRBV12-3/TRBV12-4; clone_size: .; cdr3_length: 13; d_call: TRBD1
cdr3_aa: CASSLDLGPNEKLFF; cdr3_nt: TGTGCCAGCAGCTTAGATTTGGGGCCTAATGAAAAACTGTTTTTT; j_call: TRBJ1-4; v_call: TRBV7-9; clone_size: few; cdr3_length: 15; d_call: .
cdr3_aa: CASSTTGGHNQPQHF; cdr3_nt: TGTGCCAGCAGCACGACAGGAGGACACAATCAGCCCCAGCATTTT; j_call: TRBJ1-5; v_call: TRBV7-9; clone_size: once; cdr3_length: 15; d_call: .
cdr3_aa: CASSSSGTGTDTQYF; cdr3_nt: TGTGCCAGCAGTTCTAGCGGAACTGGCACAGATACGCAGTATTTT; j_call: TRBJ2-3; v_call: TRBV6-5; clone_size: .; cdr3_length: 15; d_call: TRBD2